The 7 T cell receptor beta chains reported below all come from one sample, sequenced in a study of human T cells and chemical hapten exposure. Time point reported: patch test 3, about 24 weeks after DPC sensitization. Documented treatment: therapeutic diphenylcyclopropenone sensitization with weekly scalp DPC. A single record per CDR3 protein comes from TCRdb applying MiXCR to the RACE reads. The table shows about 82,000 distinct CDR3 sequences, with 10% to 15% occurring only once. The specimen was whole blood, collected in connection with sensitization to the hapten diphenylcyclopropenone (DPC). Receptors were obtained from a woman aged 45-65 years with alopecia areata. Some clones in this sample may be carry-over from other donors' samples.

This clonotype was counted at least ten times. The CDR3 nucleotides read TGTGCCAGCAGTGAAGCGCTTACTTCGTGGGGGACAGATACGCAGTATTTT. It specifies CASSEALTSWGTDTQYF. This sequence joins TRBV2 and TRBJ2-3; D possibly uses TRBD1 or TRBD2 (5 bases each). Germline assignment: CDR1 SNHLY and CDR2 FYNNEI. This CDR3 has 17 residues. Trimming shortened V by 0 bases and J by 3 bases, and 16 bases separated the two germline ends. The full variable domain, rest sourced from reference TRBV2 and TRBJ2-3, is EPEVTQTPSHQVTQMGQEVILRCVPISNHLYFYWYRQILGQKVEFLVSFYNNEISEKSEIFDDQFSVERPDGSNFTLKIRSTKLEDSAMYFCASSEALTSWGTDTQYFGPGTRLTVL.

This clonotype was detected a few times. The V gene is TRBV3-1, the J gene TRBJ1-5, with TRBD1 matching 7 bases. From germline, CDR1 is LGHDT and CDR2 YNNKEL (reference sequence). Trimming removed 6 bases from V and 6 bases from J; junction bases left unmatched: 14. The CDR3 spans 16 residues. The CDR3 is CASSPTPGTDVQPQHF. In DNA, the CDR3 is TGTGCCAGCAGTCCTACTCCAGGGACAGATGTTCAGCCCCAGCATTTT.

This clonotype was observed at least ten times. The CDR3 protein is CASREGVSNQPQHF. The DNA of the CDR3 is TGTGCCAGTCGTGAGGGGGTGAGCAATCAGCCCCAGCATTTT. V gene TRBV19 combines with J gene TRBJ1-5; TRBD1 might be the D (6 bases). V was shortened by 8 bases and J by 1 base, with 12 bases between the two germline ends. CDR1 LNHDA and CDR2 SQIVND come from the germline V gene (reference sequence). The CDR3 extends over 14 amino acids.

This clonotype was recorded at least ten times. The rearrangement uses TRBV27 and TRBJ1-1, with TRBD1 identical over 9 bases. Germline loops: CDR1 MNHEY, CDR2 SMNVEV (reference sequence). This CDR3 has 13 residues. Losses at the gene ends were 7 bases for V and 5 bases for J; bases not matched to a gene: 5. The CDR3 protein is CASTLTGGTEAFF. Written as DNA, the CDR3 is TGTGCCAGCACCCTGACAGGGGGAACTGAAGCTTTCTTT.

As to this clonotype: The missing conserved phenylalanine or tryptophan at the end of this CDR3 makes a read error likely. Because the CDR3's place on the DNA is in doubt, the DNA is left out and the CDR3 is given as listed by TCRdb. The J gene is TRBJ1-1, the V gene TRBV20-1; the tabulated D call, TRBD1, remains unverified against the DNA. CDR1 is DFQATT and CDR2 is SNEGSKA in the germline V gene (reference sequence). The CDR3 length is 9 residues, termini included. CDR3 loop: CSASPPRGL.

Remarks on this clonotype: At one end, the junction sequence differs from germline, possibly due to a read error. V gene TRBV10-3 combines with J gene TRBJ1-3; D may be TRBD1 (6 bases). The germline V gene encodes CDR1 ENHRY and CDR2 SYGVKD. This CDR3 spans 14 amino acids. The DNA of the CDR3 is TGTGCCATCAGTAGCCGGGACATCGGAAGCACCATATATTTT. Translated: CAISSRDIGSTIYF.

In its sample, this clonotype was seen many times. The V call is TRBV13, the J call TRBJ1-1; the match to TRBD1 covers 8 bases. Germline V CDR1 and CDR2: PRHDT, FYEKMQ (reference sequence). The CDR3 length is 15 residues. Trimming removed 4 bases from V and 4 bases from J; junction bases left unmatched: 8. This chain's CDR3 is CASSSRTGWFTEAFF. The CDR3 nucleotides are TGTGCCAGCAGCTCCCGGACAGGGTGGTTCACTGAAGCTTTCTTT.